Listed here are 28 T cell receptor beta chains from one sample, sequenced in a study of blood T cell repertoires in COVID-19. Profiling relied on immunoSEQ multiplex PCR, and the TCRdb table lists in-frame clones only, not all of them. The table includes about 190,000 clones, about nine tenths detected once. Sequencing was carried out using peripheral blood. The origin of the receptors is a man aged 40-49 years with acute or convalescent COVID-19.

The chain carries TRBV6-1 and TRBJ2-3, with 9 positions matching TRBD1. The CDR3 is made up of 15 amino acids. Trimming at V came to 3 bases and at J to 3 bases, leaving 4 bases not matched to a gene. The germline CDR1 and CDR2 sequences are MNHNS and SASEGT. CDR3: CASSETGGITDTQYF. CDR3 in DNA: TGTGCCAGCAGTGAGACAGGGGGTATAACAGATACGCAGTATTTT.

The chain joins TRBV11-2 to TRBJ1-2; 10 bases are shared with TRBD1. Germline V CDR1 and CDR2: SGHAT, FQNNGV. The CDR3 runs 14 residues. Trimming at V came to 5 bases and at J to 7 bases, leaving 7 bases not matched to a gene. The CDR3 is CASSPRQGAGGYTF. CDR3 coding DNA: TGTGCCAGCAGCCCTCGACAGGGGGCTGGTGGCTACACCTTC.

The V gene is TRBV5-1, the J gene TRBJ2-6, with a possible D match to TRBD1 (5 bases). The germline V gene has CDR1 SGHRS and CDR2 YFSETQ. With 1 base removed from V and 2 bases from J, the gap between germline ends came to 7 bases. This CDR3 spans 15 amino acids. The CDR3 DNA sequence: TGCGCCAGCAGCTTGTCCAGGGCTGGGGCCAACGTCCTGACTTTC. Residues: CASSLSRAGANVLTF.

This chain links TRBV19 with TRBJ2-6, with D perhaps TRBD1 (7 bases). Between the trimmed V and J ends, which lost 4 bases and 1 base, there was a span of 23 bases. The CDR3 length is 20 residues. The germline CDR1 and CDR2 sequences are LNHDA and SQIVND (reference sequence). CDR3 sequence (DNA): TGTGCCAGTAGTACCCCAATTTCGACAGGGAGGAAATCTGGGGCCAACGTCCTGACTTTC. Protein product: CASSTPISTGRKSGANVLTF.

The CDR3 DNA is TGTGCCAGCAGCAAAGGGACAGGGGGCCAGCTAAACACTGAAGCTTTCTTT. Its protein is CASSKGTGGQLNTEAFF. The V gene is TRBV21-1, the J gene TRBJ1-1; the table names TRBD1, a call not compared with the DNA. TRBV21-1 is a pseudogene locus. This CDR3 has 17 amino acids.

CDR3: CSASPLAGSYEQYF. The CDR3 region has the DNA TGCAGTGCTAGTCCCCTAGCGGGGAGCTACGAGCAGTACTTC. The gene calls are TRBV20-1 and TRBJ2-7; 9 bases fit TRBD2. The CDR3 is 14 amino acids. The trim removed 3 bases at V and 3 bases at J, leaving 6 bases unmatched. Looked up from germline, CDR1 is DFQATT and CDR2 is SNEGSKA (reference sequence).

The J gene is TRBJ2-1, the V gene TRBV5-5; 8 bases match TRBD2. V was clipped by 5 bases and J by 4 bases; unmatched bases: 8. From germline, CDR1 is SGHKS and CDR2 YYEKEE (reference sequence). This CDR3 contains 15 residues. This chain's CDR3 is CASSSSGGRYNEQFF. The CDR3 DNA is TGTGCCAGCAGTTCAAGCGGGGGACGGTACAATGAGCAGTTCTTC.

The chain recombines TRBV2 with TRBJ1-5; D remains unclear. CDR1 and CDR2 from the germline V gene are SNHLY and FYNNEI. The CDR3 has 14 residues. Trimming pared 2 bases from V and 0 bases from J, leaving 5 bases between. The CDR3 nucleotides are TGTGCCAGCAGTGAATTTCATAGCAATCAGCCCCAGCATTTT. Translated: CASSEFHSNQPQHF. The whole variable domain, filled in from reference TRBV2 and TRBJ1-5, reads EPEVTQTPSHQVTQMGQEVILRCVPISNHLYFYWYRQILGQKVEFLVSFYNNEISEKSEIFDDQFSVERPDGSNFTLKIRSTKLEDSAMYFCASSEFHSNQPQHFGDGTRLSIL.

DNA of the CDR3: TGTGCCAGCAGCTTGGGAGGAGGACAGGGCCACGAGCAGTACTTC. Translated: CASSLGGGQGHEQYF. V is TRBV5-4 and J is TRBJ2-7, with 8 bases matching TRBD1. Germline V gene data show CDR1 as SGHNT and CDR2 as YYREEE (reference sequence). This CDR3 is built from 15 residues. After removal of 0 bases from V and 5 bases from J, the junction contained 7 bases not matched to a gene.

The genes are TRBV11-2 and TRBJ2-3; D not resolved. CDR1 and CDR2 (germline): SGHAT, FQNNGV. Trimming removed 5 bases at V and 5 bases at J, with 5 bases between. This CDR3 spans 11 amino acids. CDR3 region: CASSPRDTQYF. In DNA form, the CDR3 reads TGTGCCAGCAGCCCCAGAGATACGCAGTATTTT.

The DNA for the CDR3 is TGTGCCAGCAGCTTGTTCCCGGGACAGGGGACCCGCTACGAGCAGTACTTC. It yields the protein CASSLFPGQGTRYEQYF. This chain joins TRBV11-2 and TRBJ2-7, with TRBD1 matching 10 bases. J gave up 3 bases and V 3 bases, and 11 bases lay outside the gene matches. This CDR3 has 17 amino acids. Germline V gene sequence: CDR1 SGHAT, CDR2 FQNNGV.

V and J are TRBV7-2 and TRBJ2-3; 9 nucleotides line up with TRBD2. Germline V gives CDR1 SGHTA, CDR2 FQGNSA. There are 15 residues in the CDR3. J gave up 1 base and V 5 bases, and 4 bases lay outside the gene matches. The CDR3 DNA sequence: TGTGCCAGCAGCGTTAGCGGGGGCCGCACAGATACGCAGTATTTT. It specifies CASSVSGGRTDTQYF.

This clone was seen once. V usage is TRBV4-1 and J usage is TRBJ1-1, with unresolved D. V was cut by 4 bases and J by 10 bases, with 16 bases left in between. The CDR3 sequence is 13 residues long. Germline V gene data show CDR1 as MGHRA and CDR2 as YSYEKL. The chain's CDR3 is CASSPSSNQAAFF. CDR3 DNA sequence: TGCGCCAGCAGCCCGAGCAGCAACCAGGCAGCTTTCTTT.

This chain uses TRBV11-2 with TRBJ1-6, with D possibly TRBD1 on 5 matching bases. CDR3 length: 14 residues. V was trimmed by 10 bases and J by 3 bases, leaving 13 bases between them. Germline loops: CDR1 SGHAT, CDR2 FQNNGV. The CDR3 is CATQGAVYNSPLHF. The CDR3 nucleotides are TGTGCCACCCAAGGGGCAGTCTATAATTCACCCCTCCACTTT.

The gene calls are TRBV6-5 and TRBJ1-3; TRBD1 matches 7 bases. Trimming cost V 4 bases and J 7 bases; bases outside gene matches: 7. Germline assignment: CDR1 MNHEY and CDR2 SVGAGI. This CDR3 is built from 14 residues. CDR3 residues: CASSSTGTYNTIYF. The CDR3 DNA is TGTGCCAGCAGTTCGACAGGGACGTATAACACCATATATTTT.

The chain recombines TRBV11-2 with TRBJ2-7; the match to TRBD2 covers 10 bases. This CDR3 spans 16 amino acids. The germline gives CDR1 SGHAT, CDR2 FQNNGV. V dropped 3 bases and J dropped 5; count of bases not matched to a gene: 10. The CDR3 region has the DNA TGTGCCAGCAGCTTCCCTGGGGGACTAGCGAACGACGAGCAGTACTTC. Translated: CASSFPGGLANDEQYF.

The DNA for the CDR3 is TGTGCCAGCAGCTCCCGGGGAGGGACCTCCTACGAGCAGTACTTC. It encodes CASSSRGGTSYEQYF. The genes are TRBV5-5 and TRBJ2-7, with 7 nucleotides matching TRBD2. The germline CDR1 and CDR2 sequences are SGHKS and YYEKEE (reference sequence). This CDR3 has 15 amino acids. V was clipped by 3 bases and J by 0 bases; unmatched bases: 6.

J is TRBJ1-4 and V is TRBV7-9; TRBD1 aligns across 8 bases. With 5 bases clipped from V and 4 bases from J, the junction kept 3 bases outside the gene matches. The germline V gene has CDR1 SEHNR and CDR2 FQNEAQ (reference sequence). This CDR3 region has 14 residues. The CDR3 DNA reads as TGTGCCAGCAGCGCACAGGGGGTTAATGAAAAACTGTTTTTT. Protein product: CASSAQGVNEKLFF.

The chain is built from TRBV7-6 and TRBJ2-3, with a possible D match to TRBD1 (6 bases). The CDR3 consists of 18 residues. Germline V gives CDR1 SGHVS, CDR2 FNYEAQ. V was clipped by 2 bases and J by 2 bases, with 20 bases between them. The CDR3 DNA reads TGTGCCAGCAGCTTAACCCGACAGGCCTCAACCTTCACAGATACGCAGTATTTT. Its translation: CASSLTRQASTFTDTQYF.

The chain is built from TRBV21-1 and TRBJ2-1; the D call of TRBD1 is as the table states it, not checked on the DNA. TRBV21-1 is annotated as a pseudogene. The CDR3 is 24 residues long. This CDR3 reads CASSKAQDRGHPYGPPNSYNEQFF. The DNA of the CDR3 is TGTGCCAGCAGCAAAGCGCAGGACAGGGGGCACCCCTATGGTCCCCCCAACTCCTACAATGAGCAGTTCTTC.

This chain connects TRBV6-4 to TRBJ1-6, with 7 bases that match TRBD1. Trimming removed 10 bases from V and 3 bases from J; junction bases left unmatched: 6. Looked up from germline, CDR1 is MRHNA and CDR2 is SNTAGT. The CDR3 has 14 residues. The CDR3 protein is CANPQGNYNSPLHF. The CDR3 nucleotides are TGTGCCAACCCACAGGGGAACTATAATTCACCCCTCCACTTT.

The V gene is TRBV29-1, the J gene TRBJ2-7; 11 positions match TRBD2. CDR3 length equals 14 residues. The J segment lost 2 bases and the V segment lost 6 bases, leaving 6 bases of the junction unmatched. Germline V CDR1 and CDR2: SQVTM, ANQGSEA. CDR3 sequence reads: CSVPLAGEPYEQYF. DNA of the CDR3: TGCAGCGTCCCACTAGCGGGGGAACCCTACGAGCAGTACTTC.

About this clone: At the DNA level, this CDR3 is encoded by other sequences in the same sample as well. The V call is TRBV18, the J call TRBJ1-5, with D uncertain. The CDR3 is 15 residues long. Germline V gene data show CDR1 as KGHSH and CDR2 as LQKENI. V was clipped by 3 bases and J by 0 bases, with 9 bases between them. The CDR3 loop reads CASSPAGDSNQPQHF. In nucleotides, the CDR3 is TGTGCCAGCTCACCGGCCGGGGATAGCAATCAGCCCCAGCATTTT.

The chain recombines TRBV6-2 or TRBV6-3 with TRBJ1-1; the D is unclear. The CDR3 runs 13 residues. The germline V gene encodes CDR1 MNHEY and CDR2 SVGEGT. V was clipped by 3 bases and J by 1 base, with 6 bases between them. The CDR3 loop reads CASSYSKNTEAFF. In nucleotides, the CDR3 is TGTGCCAGCAGTTATTCAAAGAACACTGAAGCTTTCTTT.

This chain connects TRBV5-1 to TRBJ1-4; 11 nucleotides match TRBD1. Trimming removed 0 bases from V and 7 bases from J; junction bases left unmatched: 2. This CDR3 has 15 amino acids. Germline CDR1 and CDR2: SGHRS and YFSETQ. CDR3 DNA sequence: TGCGCCAGCAGCTTGGATGGGACAGGGGGTGAAAAACTGTTTTTT. The encoded protein is CASSLDGTGGEKLFF.

This clone was found once. The chain carries TRBV5-1 and TRBJ2-2; D call uncertain. V was shortened by 0 bases and J by 3 bases, with 9 bases between the two germline ends. Looked up from germline, CDR1 is SGHRS and CDR2 is YFSETQ. The CDR3 is made up of 15 amino acids. CDR3 residues: CASSLDNPDTGELFF. DNA for the CDR3: TGCGCCAGCAGCTTGGATAATCCGGACACCGGGGAGCTGTTTTTT.

In DNA form, the CDR3 reads TGTGCCAGCAACTACTACAATGAGCAGTTCTTC. Its protein product is CASNYYNEQFF. The chain joins TRBV2 to TRBJ2-1; D is unresolved. Trimming cost V 7 bases and J 3 bases, with 4 bases left between them. There are 11 residues in the CDR3. CDR1 and CDR2 from the germline V gene are SNHLY and FYNNEI.

This rearrangement joins TRBV6-1 to TRBJ2-1; 9 bases map to TRBD2. V trimming: 0 bases; J trimming: 0 bases; junction bases outside the gene matches: 3. CDR1 and CDR2 (germline): MNHNS, SASEGT. The CDR3 is 17 residues long. The CDR3 region is CASSEALAGSSYNEQFF. Here the CDR3 DNA reads TGTGCCAGCAGTGAAGCGCTAGCGGGGAGCTCCTACAATGAGCAGTTCTTC.